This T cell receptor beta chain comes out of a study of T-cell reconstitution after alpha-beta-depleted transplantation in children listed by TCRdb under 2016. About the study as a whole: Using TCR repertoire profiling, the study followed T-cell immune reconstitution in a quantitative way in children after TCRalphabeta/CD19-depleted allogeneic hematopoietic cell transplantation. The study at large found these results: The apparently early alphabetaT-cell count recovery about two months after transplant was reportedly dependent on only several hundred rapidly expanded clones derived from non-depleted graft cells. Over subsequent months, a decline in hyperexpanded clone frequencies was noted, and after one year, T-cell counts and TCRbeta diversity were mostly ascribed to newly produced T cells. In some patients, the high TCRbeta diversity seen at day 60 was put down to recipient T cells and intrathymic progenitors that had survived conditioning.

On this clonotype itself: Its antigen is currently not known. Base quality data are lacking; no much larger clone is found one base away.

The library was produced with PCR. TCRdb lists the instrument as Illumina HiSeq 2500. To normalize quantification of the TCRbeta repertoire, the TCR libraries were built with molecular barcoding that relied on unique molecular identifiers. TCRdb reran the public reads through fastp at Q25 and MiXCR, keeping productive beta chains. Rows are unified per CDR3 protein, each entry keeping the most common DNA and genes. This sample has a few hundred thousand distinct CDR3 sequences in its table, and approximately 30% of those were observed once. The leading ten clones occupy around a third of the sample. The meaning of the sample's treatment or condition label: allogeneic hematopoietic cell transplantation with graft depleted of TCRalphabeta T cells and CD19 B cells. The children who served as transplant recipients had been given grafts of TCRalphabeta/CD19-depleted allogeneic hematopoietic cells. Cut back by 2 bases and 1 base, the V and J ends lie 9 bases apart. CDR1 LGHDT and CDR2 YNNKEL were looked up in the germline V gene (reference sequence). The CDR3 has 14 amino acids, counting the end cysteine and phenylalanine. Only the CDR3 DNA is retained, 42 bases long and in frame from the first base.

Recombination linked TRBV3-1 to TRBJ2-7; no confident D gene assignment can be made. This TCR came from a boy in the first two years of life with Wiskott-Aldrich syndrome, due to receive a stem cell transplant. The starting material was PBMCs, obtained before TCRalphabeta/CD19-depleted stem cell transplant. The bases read TGTGCCAGCAGCCAATCCGTCGATTCCTACGAGCAGTACTTC. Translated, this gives CASSQSVDSYEQYF.